The entry below describes one TCR beta chain. Its antigen is as yet unknown. V lost 5 bases, J lost 0 bases, and 13 bases lay in between. The CDR3 is 15 residues long. From germline, CDR1 is MNHEY and CDR2 SVGAGI. This sample stems from a study of shared clonotypes between healthy human individuals. Study information: A few men and two women, aged 18 to 49, were donors. Donors had three CD4 naive, three CD4 memory, two CD8 naive and one CD8 memory plate apiece.

Libraries were prepared by immunoSEQ multiplex PCR; TCRdb keeps only in-frame clonotypes and omits some of them. The sample lists over 2 million clones; 95% were seen once. Findings of the study overall: Sampling covered blood only; tissue repertoires likely differ. Among the subsets, naive ones generally showed larger estimated richness than memory ones.

The chain combines TRBV6-5 with TRBJ1-1, with D possibly being TRBD1 (5 bases). Material: naive CD4+ T cells sorted from blood. Subset: CD45RA+ positively selected. This TCR came from a man younger than 35 in good health. This CDR3 reads CASSGTTGLNTEAFF. Here the CDR3 DNA reads TGTGCCAGCAGTGGAACTACGGGACTGAACACTGAAGCTTTCTTT.